This T cell receptor beta chain was recovered during a study of blood T cell repertoires in COVID-19. Across the study: COVID-19 samples from acute and convalescent phases originated in the United States, Italy and Spain. From T cells, B-cell-depleted T cells, or PBMCs came the material, which was cDNA or gDNA.

From germline, CDR1 is SGHRS and CDR2 YFSETQ. V trimming: 4 bases; J trimming: 8 bases; junction bases outside the gene matches: 4. The CDR3 has 12 amino acids. As originally analysed: Using reference gene primer amplification, nucleated cell counts were estimated. The method was immunoSEQ multiplex PCR; TCRdb's version includes in-frame clones alone and lacks a portion of them. Clone size and V and J calls were adopted from that table, with D and trimming inferred from the DNA. The sample shows 210,000 or so clones, approximately 90% of them seen only once. This chain links TRBV5-1 with TRBJ1-2; 8 bases agree with TRBD1. The sample was peripheral blood. This sequence was found in a man aged 30-40 years with acute or convalescent COVID-19. CDR3 sequence reads: CASSDDRGGYTF. The CDR3, as DNA: TGCGCCAGCAGCGATGACAGGGGCGGCTACACCTTC.